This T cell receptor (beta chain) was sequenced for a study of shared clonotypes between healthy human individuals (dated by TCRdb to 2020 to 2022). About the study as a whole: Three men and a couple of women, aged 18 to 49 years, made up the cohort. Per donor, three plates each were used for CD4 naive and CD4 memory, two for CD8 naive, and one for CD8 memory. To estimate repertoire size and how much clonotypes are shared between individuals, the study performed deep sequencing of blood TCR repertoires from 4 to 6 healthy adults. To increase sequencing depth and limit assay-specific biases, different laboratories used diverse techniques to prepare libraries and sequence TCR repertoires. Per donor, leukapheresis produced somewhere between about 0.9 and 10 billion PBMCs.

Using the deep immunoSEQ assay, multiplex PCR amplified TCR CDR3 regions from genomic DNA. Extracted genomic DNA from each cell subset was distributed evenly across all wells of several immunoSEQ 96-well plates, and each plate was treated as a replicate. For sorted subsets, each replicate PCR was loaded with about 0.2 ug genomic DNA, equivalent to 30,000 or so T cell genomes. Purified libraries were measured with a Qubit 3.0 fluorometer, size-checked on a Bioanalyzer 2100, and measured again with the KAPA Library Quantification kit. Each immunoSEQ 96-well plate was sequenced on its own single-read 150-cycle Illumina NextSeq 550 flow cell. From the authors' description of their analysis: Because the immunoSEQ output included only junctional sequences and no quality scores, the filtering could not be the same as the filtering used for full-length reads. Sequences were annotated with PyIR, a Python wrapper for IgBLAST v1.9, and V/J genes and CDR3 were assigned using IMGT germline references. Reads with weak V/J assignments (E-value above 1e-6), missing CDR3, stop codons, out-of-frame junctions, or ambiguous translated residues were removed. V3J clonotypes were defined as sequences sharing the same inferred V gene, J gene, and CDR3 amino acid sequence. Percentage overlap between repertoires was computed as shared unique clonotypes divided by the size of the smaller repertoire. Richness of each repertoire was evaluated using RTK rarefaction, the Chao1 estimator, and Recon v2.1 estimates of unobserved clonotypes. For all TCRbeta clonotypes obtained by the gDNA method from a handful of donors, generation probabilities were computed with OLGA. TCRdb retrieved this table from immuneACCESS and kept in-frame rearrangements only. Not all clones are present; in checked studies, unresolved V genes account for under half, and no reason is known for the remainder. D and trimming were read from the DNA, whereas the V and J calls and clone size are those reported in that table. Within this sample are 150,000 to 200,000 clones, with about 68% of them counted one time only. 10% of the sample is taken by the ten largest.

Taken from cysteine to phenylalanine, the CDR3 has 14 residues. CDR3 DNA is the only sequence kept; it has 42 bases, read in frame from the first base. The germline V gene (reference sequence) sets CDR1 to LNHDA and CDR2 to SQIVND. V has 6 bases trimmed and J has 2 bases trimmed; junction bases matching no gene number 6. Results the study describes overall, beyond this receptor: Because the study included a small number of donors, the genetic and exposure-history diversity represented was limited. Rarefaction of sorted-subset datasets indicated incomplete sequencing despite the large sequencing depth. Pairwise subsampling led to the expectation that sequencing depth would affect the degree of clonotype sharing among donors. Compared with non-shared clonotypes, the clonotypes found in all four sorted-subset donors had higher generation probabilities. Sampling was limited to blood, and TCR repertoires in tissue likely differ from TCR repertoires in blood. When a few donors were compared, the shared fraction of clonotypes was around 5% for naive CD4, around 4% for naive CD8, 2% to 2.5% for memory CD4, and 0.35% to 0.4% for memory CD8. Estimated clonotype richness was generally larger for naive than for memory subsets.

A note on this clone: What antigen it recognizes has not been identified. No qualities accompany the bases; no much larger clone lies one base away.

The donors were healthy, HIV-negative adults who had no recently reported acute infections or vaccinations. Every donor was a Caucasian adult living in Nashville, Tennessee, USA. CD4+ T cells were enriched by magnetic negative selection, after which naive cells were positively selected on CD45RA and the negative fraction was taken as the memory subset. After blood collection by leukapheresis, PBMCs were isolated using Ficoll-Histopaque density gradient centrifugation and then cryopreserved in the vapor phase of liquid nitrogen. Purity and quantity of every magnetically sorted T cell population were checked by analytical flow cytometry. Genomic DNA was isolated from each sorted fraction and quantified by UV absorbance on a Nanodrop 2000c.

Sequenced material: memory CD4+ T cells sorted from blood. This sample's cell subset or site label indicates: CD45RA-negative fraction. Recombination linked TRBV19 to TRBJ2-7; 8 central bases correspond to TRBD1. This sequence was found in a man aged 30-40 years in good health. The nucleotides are TGTGCCAGTAGCGGACAGGGTTATACCTACGAGCAGTACTTC. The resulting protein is CASSGQGYTYEQYF.